This entry lists 27 T cell receptor beta chains sequenced from one sample in a study of T cell responses to AZD1222 COVID-19 vaccine. Only in-frame clones appear in the TCRdb table, and some are missing; sequencing was by immunoSEQ multiplex PCR. The sample holds approximately 170,000 clones, less than 95% seen once. Sequenced material: peripheral blood, taken on day 0 of AZD1222 vaccination. The receptor source for this set is an adult in good health.

J is TRBJ1-6 and V is TRBV7-3, with TRBD1 matching over 8 bases. From germline, CDR1 is SGHTA and CDR2 FQGTGA. This CDR3 is built from 13 residues. J gave up 12 bases and V 3 bases, and 4 bases lay outside the gene matches. In nucleotides, the CDR3 is TGTGCCAGCAGCTTCGGACAGGGTCAACCCCTCCACTTT. Encoded protein: CASSFGQGQPLHF.

V is TRBV3-1 (or the pseudogene TRBV3-2) and J is TRBJ2-3; possibly TRBD2 for D (5 bases). CDR3 length equals 15 residues. The V end lost 1 base, the J end lost 2 bases, and 10 bases lay between the germline ends. The germline gives CDR1 LGHDT, CDR2 YNNKEL (reference sequence). The CDR3 here is CASSQARGYTDTQYF. In DNA, the CDR3 is TGTGCCAGCAGCCAAGCTCGCGGGTACACAGATACGCAGTATTTT.

The gene calls are TRBV5-1 and TRBJ2-3, with D uncertain. CDR1 is SGHRS and CDR2 is YFSETQ in the germline V gene. The CDR3 loop spans 14 amino acids. V was cut by 7 bases and J by 2 bases, with 14 bases left in between. The CDR3 bases are TGCGCCAGCTTCCGAGAAGGGTTCACAGATACGCAGTATTTT. It is translated as CASFREGFTDTQYF.

The sample holds one count of this clone. V is TRBV5-1 and J is TRBJ1-1; the D is unclear. The CDR3 spans 15 residues. Germline CDR1 is SGHRS and CDR2 is YFSETQ. Trimming removed 0 bases from V and 1 base from J, with 10 bases in between. The chain's CDR3 is CASSLVRAGNTEAFF. The CDR3 nucleotides read TGCGCCAGCAGCTTGGTTCGGGCAGGGAACACTGAAGCTTTCTTT.

The genes are TRBV9 and TRBJ2-5; TRBD1 matches 8 bases. Trimming cost V 5 bases and J 3 bases; bases outside gene matches: 12. Germline values: CDR1 SGDLS, CDR2 YYNGEE. The CDR3 is made up of 16 amino acids. The CDR3 sequence: CASSPPGTGNEETQYF. The CDR3 DNA reads as TGTGCCAGCAGTCCCCCCGGGACAGGTAACGAAGAGACCCAGTACTTC.

The CDR3 is CASSASFYGYTF. For the CDR3, the DNA is TGTGCCAGCAGCGCAAGCTTCTATGGCTACACCTTC. This chain joins TRBV2 and TRBJ1-2; no reliable D call. The CDR3 totals 12 residues. The V end was cut by 6 bases, the J end by 4 bases, with 9 bases between. Germline CDR1 is SNHLY and CDR2 is FYNNEI.

The chain employs TRBV18 and TRBJ1-1; 8 positions match TRBD1. The CDR3 contains 15 residues. Germline V gene sequence: CDR1 KGHSH, CDR2 LQKENI. J gave up 2 bases and V 6 bases, and 8 bases lay outside the gene matches. The CDR3 spells CASSSRQGRNTEAFF. The CDR3 DNA sequence: TGTGCCAGCTCTTCCAGACAGGGGCGAAACACTGAAGCTTTCTTT. The full variable domain, completed using reference TRBV18 and TRBJ1-1, is NAGVMQNPRHLVRRRGQEARLRCSPMKGHSHVYWYRQLPEEGLKFMVYLQKENIIDESGMPKERFSAEFPKEGPSILRIQQVVRGDSAAYFCASSSRQGRNTEAFFGQGTRLTVV.

Only a few counts were recorded for this clone. This rearrangement joins TRBV3-1 (or the pseudogene TRBV3-2) to TRBJ2-1, with a tentative D call TRBD1 (6 bases). Germline V gene lookup returns CDR1 LGHDT and CDR2 YNNKEL (reference sequence). The CDR3 length is 16 residues. Trimming shortened V by 3 bases and J by 0 bases, and 12 bases separated the two germline ends. DNA of the CDR3: TGTGCCAGCAGCCAGGGGGCCCCCAGCTCCTACAATGAGCAGTTCTTC. Its translation: CASSQGAPSSYNEQFF.

The chain employs TRBV5-4 and TRBJ1-3; 8 bases are shared with TRBD1. This CDR3 spans 13 amino acids. With V trimmed by 4 bases and J by 7 bases, 4 bases remained unmatched. The germline gives CDR1 SGHNT, CDR2 YYREEE (reference sequence). Here the CDR3 reads CASSPDRGNTIYF. The DNA of the CDR3 is TGTGCCAGCAGCCCCGACAGGGGTAACACCATATATTTT.

This chain joins TRBV19 and TRBJ2-7; possible D gene TRBD1, 5 bases. Between the trimmed V and J ends, which lost 3 bases and 2 bases, there was a span of 11 bases. The CDR3 length is 14 residues. Germline CDR1 reads LNHDA; CDR2 reads SQIVND (reference sequence). CDR3 DNA: TGTGCCAGTAGTATGAAGGTAGGGGCCTACGAGCAGTACTTC. Its protein product is CASSMKVGAYEQYF. Full variable domain (missing parts from reference TRBV19 and TRBJ2-7): DGGITQSPKYLFRKEGQNVTLSCEQNLNHDAMYWYRQDPGQGLRLIYYSQIVNDFQKGDIAEGYSVSREKKESFPLTVTSAQKNPTAFYLCASSMKVGAYEQYFGPGTRLTVT.

V usage is TRBV30 and J usage is TRBJ2-1, with 7 nucleotides matching TRBD2. The CDR3 is 15 amino acids. Germline CDR1 is GTSNPN and CDR2 is SVGIG (reference sequence). V gave up 0 bases and J gave up 7 bases; unmatched junction bases: 9. CDR3 bases: TGTGCCTGGAGTGTACGAGGCGGGAGTTGGAATGAGCAGTTCTTC. Translation gives CAWSVRGGSWNEQFF.

This clone was observed a handful of times. The chain joins TRBV3-1 (or the pseudogene TRBV3-2) to TRBJ1-6, with D uncertain. V was cut by 0 bases and J by 8 bases, with 8 bases left in between. Germline-derived CDR1 and CDR2 are LGHDT and YNNKEL (reference sequence). This CDR3 is built from 14 residues. The CDR3 sequence is CASSQDGVDSPLHF. The CDR3 coding sequence is TGTGCCAGCAGCCAAGATGGGGTTGATTCACCCCTCCACTTT.

The genes are TRBV11-3 and TRBJ2-1; 8 bases map to TRBD2. After removal of 5 bases from V and 4 bases from J, the junction contained 7 bases not matched to a gene. The V gene's germline CDR1 is SGHNT and CDR2 YENEEA. The CDR3 length is 15 residues. The CDR3 coding sequence is TGTGCCAGCAGCCCTCAAGCGGGAGTGTACAATGAGCAGTTCTTC. It is translated as CASSPQAGVYNEQFF.

The rearrangement joins TRBV24-1 to TRBJ2-7, with D perhaps TRBD1 (6 bases). V dropped 3 bases and J dropped 1 base, with 9 bases sitting between them. The CDR3 is made up of 14 amino acids. Germline V gene data show CDR1 as KGHDR and CDR2 as SFDVKD. The CDR3 is CATSDRGQSYEQYF. The CDR3 nucleotides are TGTGCCACCAGTGATAGAGGACAGTCCTACGAGCAGTACTTC.

The chain recombines TRBV9 with TRBJ1-1, with 7 nucleotides matching TRBD1. After removal of 0 bases from V and 1 base from J, the junction contained 9 bases not matched to a gene. Germline V lookup: CDR1 SGDLS, CDR2 YYNGEE. This CDR3 comprises 17 residues. The CDR3, as DNA: TGTGCCAGCAGCGTAGGACAGGGACAAGACCCGAACACTGAAGCTTTCTTT. Translation gives CASSVGQGQDPNTEAFF.

In this sample, this clone turned up once. The chain is built from TRBV3-1 (or the pseudogene TRBV3-2) and TRBJ2-5; 15 nucleotides line up with TRBD2. Germline CDR1 reads LGHDT; CDR2 reads YNNKEL (reference sequence). Trimming cost V 2 bases and J 1 base; bases outside gene matches: 2. There are 17 residues in the CDR3. The DNA for the CDR3 is TGTGCCAGCAGCCAACCGGGACTAGCGGGAGGCCAAGAGACCCAGTACTTC. This codes for CASSQPGLAGGQETQYF.

The chain has TRBV6-5 and TRBJ2-5, with TRBD1 matching over 8 bases. There are 13 residues in the CDR3. Trimming removed 6 bases from V and 7 bases from J; junction bases left unmatched: 7. The V gene's germline CDR1 is MNHEY and CDR2 SVGAGI. CDR3 DNA sequence: TGTGCCAGCAGACACGGGACAGGCGGGACCCAGTACTTC. Its translation: CASRHGTGGTQYF.

The chain uses TRBV12-5 and TRBJ2-2, with 8 bases fitting TRBD1. The CDR3 sequence is 15 residues long. Germline V gives CDR1 LGHNT, CDR2 FRNRAP. The V and J ends lost 1 base and 4 bases, in that order; junction bases with no gene match: 2. CDR3 sequence reads: CASGLGQGSTGELFF. For the CDR3, the DNA is TGTGCTAGTGGTTTGGGACAGGGGAGCACCGGGGAGCTGTTTTTT.

This clone was observed a handful of times. Here the CDR3 DNA reads TGTGCCAGCCGTAAGGCTAGTGGTCTTTACAATGAGCAGTTCTTC. Its protein is CASRKASGLYNEQFF. The chain employs TRBV6-6 and TRBJ2-1; D is unresolved. Germline V gives CDR1 MNHNY, CDR2 SVGAGI (reference sequence). The CDR3 runs to 15 residues. V was trimmed by 8 bases and J by 4 bases, leaving 18 bases between them.

The chain uses TRBV19 and TRBJ2-1; unclear D gene. Trimming shortened V by 1 base and J by 7 bases, and 8 bases separated the two germline ends. This CDR3 comprises 13 residues. Germline V lookup: CDR1 LNHDA, CDR2 SQIVND (reference sequence). The CDR3 DNA is TGTGCCAGTAGTATAGCGTCCGGGAATGAGCAGTTCTTC. Its protein product is CASSIASGNEQFF.

J is TRBJ2-1 and V is TRBV7-3; a possible D gene is TRBD2 (6 bases). Germline V gene sequence: CDR1 SGHTA, CDR2 FQGTGA. This CDR3 has 15 amino acids. V lost 4 bases and J 0 bases, leaving 10 bases between the germline ends. The CDR3 region is CASSSSVSSYNEQFF. The CDR3 DNA follows: TGTGCCAGCAGCTCTAGCGTGAGCTCCTACAATGAGCAGTTCTTC.

This clone came up a few times. The chain links TRBV5-6 to TRBJ2-7; D is ambiguous. The CDR3 has 17 residues. Deletions cut 1 base from V and 0 bases from J, with 17 bases between. Germline CDR1 and CDR2: SGHDT and YYEEEE. CDR3 in DNA: TGTGCCAGCAGCTTGAGGGTGACACTTTATAGCTCCTACGAGCAGTACTTC. Translation: CASSLRVTLYSSYEQYF.

V and J are TRBV5-1 and TRBJ1-1; D uncertain. Trimming cost V 2 bases and J 4 bases, with 15 bases left between them. The CDR3 spans 15 residues. Germline-derived CDR1 and CDR2 are SGHRS and YFSETQ. The CDR3 spells CASSLIREGGTEAFF. The DNA for the CDR3 is TGCGCCAGCAGCTTAATTAGGGAGGGTGGCACTGAAGCTTTCTTT.

The chain has TRBV5-1 and TRBJ1-3; TRBD1 agrees at 10 bases. J lost 0 bases, V lost 4 bases, and 4 bases had no gene match. CDR3 length equals 16 residues. Per the germline V gene, CDR1 is SGHRS and CDR2 is YFSETQ. This chain's CDR3 is CASSQGQGTSGNTIYF. As DNA, the CDR3 is TGCGCCAGCAGCCAGGGACAGGGGACCTCTGGAAACACCATATATTTT.

CDR3 amino acids: CASSFRWRPTAGFTGELFF. The CDR3 bases are TGTGCCAGCAGTTTCCGGTGGCGGCCAACCGCCGGGTTCACCGGGGAGCTGTTTTTT. This chain connects TRBV28 to TRBJ2-2; D is unclear. CDR3 length: 19 residues. The V gene lost 3 bases and the J gene lost 4 bases, with 24 bases spanning the gap. Germline CDR1 reads MDHEN; CDR2 reads SYDVKM.

The rearrangement links TRBV28 to TRBJ1-2, with TRBD1 matching 10 bases. Germline CDR1 MDHEN, CDR2 SYDVKM. V trimming: 4 bases; J trimming: 4 bases; junction bases outside the gene matches: 3. The CDR3 is made up of 14 amino acids. CDR3 amino acids: CASSSGTGAYGYTF. The CDR3 nucleotides are TGTGCCAGCAGTTCTGGGACAGGGGCCTATGGCTACACCTTC.

This chain joins TRBV30 and TRBJ1-3; D remains unclear. Germline V gives CDR1 GTSNPN, CDR2 SVGIG (reference sequence). Trimming shortened V by 8 bases and J by 1 base, and 9 bases separated the two germline ends. The CDR3 extends over 12 amino acids. DNA for the CDR3: TGTGCCGGGCGGAGATCTGGAAACACCATATATTTT. Amino acid sequence: CAGRRSGNTIYF.